Listed below are T cell receptor beta chains from one sample, sequenced in a study of blood T cell repertoires in COVID-19. Profiling relied on immunoSEQ multiplex PCR, and the TCRdb table lists in-frame clones only, not all of them. The sample holds about 250,000 clones, roughly 90% seen once. The sequenced sample consisted of PBMCs or T cells enriched from blood (not recorded which). The receptors derive from a woman in her forties or fifties who had recovered from COVID-19. Both conserved end residues are part of each CDR3. A D gene is named only where the DNA matches it firmly. Clone size appears in some rows only: once, few, many, or a class for an expanded clone.

clone_size j_call v_call d_call cdr3_aa cdr3_nt
once TRBJ1-2 TRBV7-9 - CASSKTGRNYGYTF TGTGCCAGCAGCAAAACAGGGCGAAACTATGGCTACACCTTC
- TRBJ1-2 TRBV7-2 - CASIPQGQRGYTF TGTGCCAGCATCCCTCAGGGGCAGCGTGGCTACACCTTC
once TRBJ1-2 TRBV28 - CASRPLGRGYGYTF TGTGCCAGCAGACCCTTAGGCCGCGGCTATGGCTACACCTTC
- TRBJ1-1 TRBV9 - CASSVGHRSMNTEAFF TGTGCCAGCAGCGTAGGGCACAGATCAATGAACACTGAAGCTTTCTTT
- TRBJ2-6 TRBV30 - CAWSVGGSYSGANVLTF TGTGCCTGGAGTGTTGGGGGGAGCTACTCTGGGGCCAACGTCCTGACTTTC
once TRBJ1-6 TRBV20-1 - CSASITGVNNSPLHF TGCAGTGCTAGTATCACAGGTGTGAATAATTCACCCCTCCACTTT
- TRBJ1-2 TRBV28 TRBD1 CASSLQGARYGYTF TGTGCCAGCAGTCTACAGGGGGCGCGGTATGGCTACACCTTC
- TRBJ1-5 TRBV24-1 - CATSGPAQGWDQPQHF TGTGCCACCAGTGGGCCGGCCCAGGGGTGGGATCAGCCCCAGCATTTT
- TRBJ2-5 TRBV24-1 TRBD2 CATGSMASGSQETQYF TGTGCCACCGGGAGCATGGCTAGCGGGAGTCAAGAGACCCAGTACTTC
- TRBJ2-3 TRBV10-1 TRBD1 CASGQDRAASPDTQYF TGCGCCAGCGGACAGGACAGGGCGGCATCCCCAGATACGCAGTATTTT
- TRBJ1-1 TRBV30 - CAWIREVNTEAFF TGTGCCTGGATTCGGGAGGTAAACACTGAAGCTTTCTTT
- TRBJ1-3 TRBV5-6 TRBD1 CASSFPGGTDSGNTIYF TGTGCCAGCAGCTTTCCTGGAGGGACAGACTCTGGAAACACCATATATTTT
- TRBJ2-2 TRBV11-3 TRBD1 CASSSETGRTGELFF TGTGCCAGCAGCTCCGAGACAGGGCGGACCGGGGAGCTGTTTTTT
- TRBJ1-1 TRBV6-5 TRBD1 CASRSRTGNTEAFF TGTGCCAGCAGATCCCGGACAGGGAACACTGAAGCTTTCTTT
once TRBJ1-1 TRBV2 - CATRTQNTEAFF TGTGCCACCAGGACTCAGAACACTGAAGCTTTCTTT
- TRBJ1-1 TRBV19 - CASSIGLGTEAFF TGTGCCAGTAGTATCGGTCTAGGCACTGAAGCTTTCTTT
- TRBJ1-6 TRBV5-1 TRBD1 CASSSGTVNNSPLHF TGCGCCAGCAGCTCTGGGACAGTTAATAATTCACCCCTCCACTTT
- TRBJ1-5 TRBV5-8 TRBD1 CASSPGQEGSGNQPQHF TGTGCCAGCAGCCCCGGACAGGAGGGAAGTGGCAATCAGCCCCAGCATTTT
- TRBJ1-2 TRBV11-2 - CASSNRQDNYGYTF TGTGCCAGCAGCAATCGACAGGATAACTATGGCTACACCTTC
- TRBJ1-3 TRBV7-9 - CASSLFPNSGNTIYF TGTGCCAGCAGCTTATTTCCAAACTCTGGAAACACCATATATTTT
once TRBJ1-3 TRBV18 - CASSPPEGHTIYF TGTGCCAGCTCACCACCGGAGGGTCACACCATATATTTT
- TRBJ1-1 TRBV3-1/TRBV3-2 TRBD1 CASSLRDRGGEAFF TGTGCCAGCAGCTTACGGGACAGGGGGGGAGAAGCTTTCTTT
few TRBJ2-3 TRBV4-3 TRBD2 CASSLTGLAGGRGQDTQYF TGCGCCAGCAGCTTGACGGGACTAGCGGGAGGGCGGGGACAAGATACGCAGTATTTT
- TRBJ1-1 TRBV6-4 - CASTHPPPCGANTEAFF TGTGCCAGCACCCACCCCCCTCCGTGCGGGGCAAACACTGAAGCTTTCTTT
- TRBJ2-7 TRBV2 - CASSEETAYEQYF TGTGCCAGCAGTGAAGAAACAGCCTACGAGCAGTACTTC
few TRBJ2-7 TRBV12-3/TRBV12-4 - CASRRASYEQYF TGTGCCAGCAGGAGGGCCTCCTACGAGCAGTACTTC